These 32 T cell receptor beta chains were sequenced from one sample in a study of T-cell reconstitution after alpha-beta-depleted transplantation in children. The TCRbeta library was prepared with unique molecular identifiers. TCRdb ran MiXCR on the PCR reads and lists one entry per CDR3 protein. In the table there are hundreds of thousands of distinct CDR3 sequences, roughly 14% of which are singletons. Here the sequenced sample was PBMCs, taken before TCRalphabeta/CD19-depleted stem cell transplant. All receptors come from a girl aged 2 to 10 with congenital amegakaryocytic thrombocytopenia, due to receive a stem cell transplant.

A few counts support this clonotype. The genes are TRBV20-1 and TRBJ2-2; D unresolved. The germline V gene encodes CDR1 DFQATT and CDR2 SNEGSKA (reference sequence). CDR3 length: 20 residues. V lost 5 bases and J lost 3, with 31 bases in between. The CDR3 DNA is TGCAGTGCTCAGAGGTGGGCAGTTGGCTACAACAACGAGGACACCGGGGAGCTGTTTTTT. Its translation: CSAQRWAVGYNNEDTGELFF.

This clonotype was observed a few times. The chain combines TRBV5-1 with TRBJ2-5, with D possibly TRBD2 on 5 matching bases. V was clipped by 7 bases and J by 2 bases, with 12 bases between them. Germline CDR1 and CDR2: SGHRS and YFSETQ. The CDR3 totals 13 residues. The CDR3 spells CASEGSDQETQYF. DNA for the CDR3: TGCGCCAGCGAGGGATCGGATCAAGAGACCCAGTACTTC.

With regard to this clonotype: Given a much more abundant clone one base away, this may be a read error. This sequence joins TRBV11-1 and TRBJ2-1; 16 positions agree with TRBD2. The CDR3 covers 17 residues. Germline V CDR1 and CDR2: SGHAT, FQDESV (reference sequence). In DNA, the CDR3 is TGTGTCAGGGGACTAGCGGGAGGGAAAAGCTCCTACAATGGGCAGTTCTTC. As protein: CVRGLAGGKSSYNGQFF. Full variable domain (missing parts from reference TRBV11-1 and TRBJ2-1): EAEVAQSPRYKITEKSQAVAFWCDPISGHATLYWYRQILGQGPELLVQFQDESVVDDSQLPKDRFSAERLKGVDSTLKIQPAELGDSAMYLCVRGLAGGKSSYNGQFFGPGTRLTVL.

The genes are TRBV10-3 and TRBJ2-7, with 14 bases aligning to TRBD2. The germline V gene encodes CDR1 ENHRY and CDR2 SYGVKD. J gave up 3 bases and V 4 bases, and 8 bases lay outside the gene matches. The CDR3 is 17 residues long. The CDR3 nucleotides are TGTGCCATCAGTGGGGGACTAGCGGGAGTTCGGGTCTACGAGCAGTACTTC. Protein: CAISGGLAGVRVYEQYF.

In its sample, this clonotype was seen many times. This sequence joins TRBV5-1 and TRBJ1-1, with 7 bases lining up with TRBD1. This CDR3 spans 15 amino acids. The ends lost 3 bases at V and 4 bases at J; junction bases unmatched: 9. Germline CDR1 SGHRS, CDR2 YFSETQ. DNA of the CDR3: TGCGCCAGCAGCTATGGACAGGCCCTAGGCACTGAAGCTTTCTTT. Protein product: CASSYGQALGTEAFF.

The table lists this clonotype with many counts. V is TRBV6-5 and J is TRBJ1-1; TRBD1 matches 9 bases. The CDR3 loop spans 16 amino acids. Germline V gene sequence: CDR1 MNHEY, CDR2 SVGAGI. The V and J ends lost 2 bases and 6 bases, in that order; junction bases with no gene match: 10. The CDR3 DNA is TGTGCCAGCAGTTACCACTCGACAGGGGGACCGGCTGAAGCTTTCTTT. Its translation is CASSYHSTGGPAEAFF.

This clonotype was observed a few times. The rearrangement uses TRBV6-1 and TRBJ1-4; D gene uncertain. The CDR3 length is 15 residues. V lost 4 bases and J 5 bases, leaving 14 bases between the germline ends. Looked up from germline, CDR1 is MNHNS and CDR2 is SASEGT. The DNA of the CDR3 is TGTGCCAGCAGTGGTCCGGGCCTTTCAAATGAAAAACTGTTTTTT. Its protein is CASSGPGLSNEKLFF.

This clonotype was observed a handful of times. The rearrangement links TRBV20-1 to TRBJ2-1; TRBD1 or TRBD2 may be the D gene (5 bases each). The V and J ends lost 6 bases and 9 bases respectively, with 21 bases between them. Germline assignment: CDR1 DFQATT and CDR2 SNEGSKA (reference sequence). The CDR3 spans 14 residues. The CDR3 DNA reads TGCAGTGCAACCCCCGGGACCGGGCTGGGTGAGCAGTTCTTC. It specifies CSATPGTGLGEQFF.

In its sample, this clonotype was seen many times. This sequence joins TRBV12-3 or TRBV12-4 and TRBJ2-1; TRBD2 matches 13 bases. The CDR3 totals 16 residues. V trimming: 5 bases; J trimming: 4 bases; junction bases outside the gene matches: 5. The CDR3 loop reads CASSRILAGGYNEQFF. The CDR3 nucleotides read TGTGCCAGCAGTCGGATACTAGCGGGAGGGTACAATGAGCAGTTCTTC.

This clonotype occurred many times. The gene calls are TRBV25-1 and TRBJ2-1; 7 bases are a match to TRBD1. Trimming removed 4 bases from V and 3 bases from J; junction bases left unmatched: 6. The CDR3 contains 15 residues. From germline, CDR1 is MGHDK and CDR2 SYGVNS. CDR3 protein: CASSVGRGFYNEQFF. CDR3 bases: TGTGCCAGCAGTGTCGGCAGGGGGTTCTACAATGAGCAGTTCTTC.

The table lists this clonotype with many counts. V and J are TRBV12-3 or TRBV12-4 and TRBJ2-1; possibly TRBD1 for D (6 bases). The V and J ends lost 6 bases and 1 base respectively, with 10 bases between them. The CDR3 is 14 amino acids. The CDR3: CASRNTGSYNEQFF. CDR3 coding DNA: TGTGCCAGCAGGAATACAGGGTCCTACAATGAGCAGTTCTTC.

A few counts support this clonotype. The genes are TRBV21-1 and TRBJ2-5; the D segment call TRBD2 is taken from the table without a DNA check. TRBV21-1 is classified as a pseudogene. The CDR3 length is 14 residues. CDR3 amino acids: CASSKGEDQETQYF. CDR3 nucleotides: TGTGCCAGCAGCAAAGGGGAGGACCAAGAGACCCAGTACTTC.

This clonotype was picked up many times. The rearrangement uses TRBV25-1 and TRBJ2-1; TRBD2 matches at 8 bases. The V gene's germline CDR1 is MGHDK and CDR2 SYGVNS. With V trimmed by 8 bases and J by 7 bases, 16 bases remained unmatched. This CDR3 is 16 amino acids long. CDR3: CASLSLTGGLGNEQFF. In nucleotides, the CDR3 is TGTGCCAGCCTGAGTCTAACGGGAGGGCTGGGGAATGAGCAGTTCTTC.

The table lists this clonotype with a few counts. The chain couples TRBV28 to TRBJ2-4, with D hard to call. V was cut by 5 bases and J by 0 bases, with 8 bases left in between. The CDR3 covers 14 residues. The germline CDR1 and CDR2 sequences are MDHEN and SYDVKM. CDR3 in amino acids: CASSPTIAKNIQYF. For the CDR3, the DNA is TGTGCCAGCAGTCCGACAATAGCCAAAAACATTCAGTACTTC. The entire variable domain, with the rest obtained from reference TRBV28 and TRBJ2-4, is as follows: DVKVTQSSRYLVKRTGEKVFLECVQDMDHENMFWYRQDPGLGLRLIYFSYDVKMKEKGDIPEGYSVSREKKERFSLILESASTNQTSMYLCASSPTIAKNIQYFGAGTRLSVL.

The CDR3 DNA sequence: TGCGCCAGCAGGAAAGGGGCCTCCTACGAGCAGTACTTC. It codes for CASRKGASYEQYF. The J gene is TRBJ2-7, the V gene TRBV5-1, with TRBD1 as a possible D gene (5 bases). V lost 5 bases and J lost 0, with 9 bases in between. This CDR3 has 13 residues. Germline-derived CDR1 and CDR2 are SGHRS and YFSETQ.

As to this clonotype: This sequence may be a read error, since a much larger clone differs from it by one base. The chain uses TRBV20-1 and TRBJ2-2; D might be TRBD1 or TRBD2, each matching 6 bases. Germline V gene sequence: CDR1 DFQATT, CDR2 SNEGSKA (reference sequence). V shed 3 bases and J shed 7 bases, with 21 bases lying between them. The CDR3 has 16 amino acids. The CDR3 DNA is TGCAGTGCTAGTCTCGGGGGCCGTATGGATAGCGGGGAGCTGTTTTTT. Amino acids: CSASLGGRMDSGELFF.

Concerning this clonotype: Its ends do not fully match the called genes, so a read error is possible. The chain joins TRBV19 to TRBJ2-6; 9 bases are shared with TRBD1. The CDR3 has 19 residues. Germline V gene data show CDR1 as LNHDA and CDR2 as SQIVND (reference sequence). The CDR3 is CASISTLGTGWPGADVLTF. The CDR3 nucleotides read TGTGCCAGCATAAGCACCTTGGGGACAGGGTGGCCTGGGGCCGACGTCCTGACTTTC.

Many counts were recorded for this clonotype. The CDR3 reads CSALGGTSSYNEQFF. The CDR3 DNA follows: TGCAGTGCCCTTGGCGGGACTAGCTCCTACAATGAGCAGTTCTTC. The chain recombines TRBV20-1 with TRBJ2-1, with 8 nucleotides matching TRBD2. Trimming cost V 6 bases and J 0 bases; bases outside gene matches: 7. Germline CDR1 is DFQATT and CDR2 is SNEGSKA (reference sequence). This CDR3 spans 15 amino acids.

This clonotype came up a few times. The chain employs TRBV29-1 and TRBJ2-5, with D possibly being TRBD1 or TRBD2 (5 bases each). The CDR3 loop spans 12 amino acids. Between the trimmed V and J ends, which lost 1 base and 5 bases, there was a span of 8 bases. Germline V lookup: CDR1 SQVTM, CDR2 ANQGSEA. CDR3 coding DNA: TGCAGCGTTGAAGCGGGGCTGGAGACCCAGTACTTC. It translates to CSVEAGLETQYF.

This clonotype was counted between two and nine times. CDR3 protein: CSARVSPGGIQYF. The CDR3 bases are TGCAGTGCTAGAGTGTCTCCAGGTGGCATTCAGTACTTC. The chain combines TRBV20-1 with TRBJ2-4; D is unclear. The ends were cut back, 1 base at V and 9 bases at J, with 13 bases in the middle. Germline CDR1 and CDR2: DFQATT and SNEGSKA (reference sequence). CDR3 size: 13 residues.

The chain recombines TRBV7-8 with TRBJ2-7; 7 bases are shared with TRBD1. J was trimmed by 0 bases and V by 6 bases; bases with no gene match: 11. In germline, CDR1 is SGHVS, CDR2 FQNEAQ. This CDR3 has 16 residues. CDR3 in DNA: TGTGCCAGCAGGCAACGATCAGGGGGTAGCTCCTACGAGCAGTACTTC. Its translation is CASRQRSGGSSYEQYF.

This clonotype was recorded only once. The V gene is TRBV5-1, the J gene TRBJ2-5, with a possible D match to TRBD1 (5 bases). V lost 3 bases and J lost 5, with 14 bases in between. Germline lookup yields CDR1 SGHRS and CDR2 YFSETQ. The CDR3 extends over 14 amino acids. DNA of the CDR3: TGCGCCAGCAGCTCAACGGCAGGGTTGGAGACCCAGTACTTC. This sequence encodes CASSSTAGLETQYF.

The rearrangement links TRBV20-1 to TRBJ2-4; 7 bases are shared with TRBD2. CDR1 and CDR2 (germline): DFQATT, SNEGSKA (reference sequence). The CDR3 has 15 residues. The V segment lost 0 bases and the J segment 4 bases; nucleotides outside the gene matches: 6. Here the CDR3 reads CSAREAGTIKNIQYF. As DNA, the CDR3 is TGCAGTGCTAGAGAAGCCGGGACTATTAAAAACATTCAGTACTTC.

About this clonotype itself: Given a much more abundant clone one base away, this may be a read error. The CDR3: CASSLGVRVQFYGYTF. CDR3 in DNA: TGCGCCAGCAGCTTGGGAGTCAGGGTACAATTCTATGGCTACACCTTC. The rearrangement links TRBV5-1 to TRBJ1-2, with D perhaps matching TRBD1 (5 bases). This CDR3 has 16 residues. The germline V gene encodes CDR1 SGHRS and CDR2 YFSETQ. The V gene lost 0 bases and the J gene lost 4 bases, with 16 bases spanning the gap.

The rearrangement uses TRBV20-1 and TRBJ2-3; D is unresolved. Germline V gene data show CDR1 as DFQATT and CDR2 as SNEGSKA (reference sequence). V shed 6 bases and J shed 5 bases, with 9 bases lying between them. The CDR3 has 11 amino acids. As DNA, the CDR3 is TGCAGTGCCTATCGGAGAGATACGCAGTATTTT. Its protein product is CSAYRRDTQYF.

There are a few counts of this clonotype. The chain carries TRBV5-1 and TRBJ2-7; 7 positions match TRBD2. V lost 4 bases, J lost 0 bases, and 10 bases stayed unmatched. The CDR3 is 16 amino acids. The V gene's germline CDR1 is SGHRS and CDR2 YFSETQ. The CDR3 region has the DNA TGCGCCAGCAGCGCTTTGGGGGAGGGTGTCTCCTACGAGCAGTACTTC. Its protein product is CASSALGEGVSYEQYF.

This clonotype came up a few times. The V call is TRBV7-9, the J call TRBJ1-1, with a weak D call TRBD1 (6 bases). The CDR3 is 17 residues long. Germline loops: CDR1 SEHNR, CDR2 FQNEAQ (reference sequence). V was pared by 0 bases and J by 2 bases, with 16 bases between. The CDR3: CASSLARAGHQNTEAFF. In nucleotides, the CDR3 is TGTGCCAGCAGCTTAGCAAGAGCGGGACACCAAAACACTGAAGCTTTCTTT.

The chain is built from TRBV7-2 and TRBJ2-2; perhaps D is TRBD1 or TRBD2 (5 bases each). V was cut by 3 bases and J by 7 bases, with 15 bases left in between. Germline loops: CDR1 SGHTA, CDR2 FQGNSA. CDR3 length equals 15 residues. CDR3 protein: CASSFAPGTGGELFF. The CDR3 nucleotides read TGTGCCAGCAGCTTCGCTCCGGGGACGGGCGGGGAGCTGTTTTTT. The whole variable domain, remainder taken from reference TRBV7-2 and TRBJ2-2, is GAGVSQSPSNKVTEKGKDVELRCDPISGHTALYWYRQSLGQGLEFLIYFQGNSAPDKSGLPSDRFSAERTGGSVSTLTIQRTQQEDSAVYLCASSFAPGTGGELFFGEGSRLTVL.

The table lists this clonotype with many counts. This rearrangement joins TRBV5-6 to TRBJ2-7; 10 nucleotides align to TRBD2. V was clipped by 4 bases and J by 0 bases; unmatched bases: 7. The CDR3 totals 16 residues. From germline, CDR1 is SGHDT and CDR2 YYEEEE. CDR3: CASSLGGLAISYEQYF. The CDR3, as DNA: TGTGCCAGCAGCCTGGGGGGACTAGCGATCTCCTACGAGCAGTACTTC.

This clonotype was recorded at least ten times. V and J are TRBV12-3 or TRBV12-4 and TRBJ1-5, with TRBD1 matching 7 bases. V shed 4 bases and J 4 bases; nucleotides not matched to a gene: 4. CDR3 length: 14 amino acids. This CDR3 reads CASSSQGLNQPQHF. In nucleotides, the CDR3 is TGTGCCAGCAGTTCACAGGGGCTAAATCAGCCCCAGCATTTT.

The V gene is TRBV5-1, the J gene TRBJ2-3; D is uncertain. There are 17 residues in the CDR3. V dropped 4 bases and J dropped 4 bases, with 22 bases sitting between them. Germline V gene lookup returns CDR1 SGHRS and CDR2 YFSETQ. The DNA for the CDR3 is TGCGCCAGCAGCGCAGCTATCCAAGGCTGGGATGCAGATACGCAGTATTTT. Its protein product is CASSAAIQGWDADTQYF.

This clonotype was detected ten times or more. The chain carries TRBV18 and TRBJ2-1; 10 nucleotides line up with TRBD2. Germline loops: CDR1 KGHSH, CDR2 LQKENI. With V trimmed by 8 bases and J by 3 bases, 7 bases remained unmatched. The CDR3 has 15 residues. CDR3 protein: CASSPRTSGYNEQFF. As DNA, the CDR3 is TGTGCCAGCAGCCCGAGGACTAGCGGCTACAATGAGCAGTTCTTC.